This paragraph covers one TCR beta chain sequence. Unique molecular identifiers were in the cDNA, with template-switch universal primer binding. TCRdb independently ran MiXCR on the 5' RACE reads; one entry per CDR3 protein. The repertoire holds some 500,000 distinct CDR3 sequences, with 13% to 15% as singletons. This specimen comes from a study of identical twins. A further study also used this sample, focusing on yellow fever vaccine responses in identical twins.

The specimen was CD4+ T cells sorted from blood. The sequence derives from a woman between 18 and 29 years old in good health.

The CDR3 nucleotides are TGTGCCAGCAGCCCCGGGCCCACCAGTACTGAAGCTTTCTTT. Its translation is CASSPGPTSTEAFF. The rearrangement links TRBV13 to TRBJ1-1, with no clear D. The germline V gene has CDR1 PRHDT and CDR2 FYEKMQ (reference sequence). This CDR3 comprises 14 residues. V lost 5 bases and J lost 5, with 15 bases in between.